The present entry profiles one T cell receptor beta chain with its context. Its target is unknown. Looked up from germline, CDR1 is DFQATT and CDR2 is SNEGSKA (reference sequence). Trimming pared 0 bases from V and 5 bases from J, leaving 11 bases between. CDR3 size: 15 residues. The sample is drawn from a study of CD8+CD57+ T cells in acquired aplastic anemia. In the study overall: The average for DNA from sorted CD4+ and CD8+ cells was 3 to 4 ug. Study results and limitations: Almost 30 sequences, all CD8+ CDR3, were shared between patients and controls. Patients were compared with controls for CD8+ Simpson's diversity, and no significant difference emerged.

TCR beta VDJ and CDR3 were profiled, and genomic DNA was the template. TCRdb reprocessed the reads with MiXCR, giving one entry per CDR3 protein. The sample has over 150,000 distinct CDR3 sequences, 71% seen once. In patients chosen for sequencing, flow cytometry had shown CD8+CD57+ cell expansion. No therapy had been given to the patients at the time of blood sampling. This sequence originates from a human donor with aplastic anemia. Sequenced sample: sorted CD4+, CD8+, or CD8+CD57+ T cells (not recorded which) from PBMCs. The V and J genes are TRBV20-1 and TRBJ1-6, with D uncertain. The CDR3 nucleotides are TGCAGTGCTAGAGATTTAGCAGGAAATAATTCACCCCTCCACTTT. Its translation is CSARDLAGNNSPLHF.